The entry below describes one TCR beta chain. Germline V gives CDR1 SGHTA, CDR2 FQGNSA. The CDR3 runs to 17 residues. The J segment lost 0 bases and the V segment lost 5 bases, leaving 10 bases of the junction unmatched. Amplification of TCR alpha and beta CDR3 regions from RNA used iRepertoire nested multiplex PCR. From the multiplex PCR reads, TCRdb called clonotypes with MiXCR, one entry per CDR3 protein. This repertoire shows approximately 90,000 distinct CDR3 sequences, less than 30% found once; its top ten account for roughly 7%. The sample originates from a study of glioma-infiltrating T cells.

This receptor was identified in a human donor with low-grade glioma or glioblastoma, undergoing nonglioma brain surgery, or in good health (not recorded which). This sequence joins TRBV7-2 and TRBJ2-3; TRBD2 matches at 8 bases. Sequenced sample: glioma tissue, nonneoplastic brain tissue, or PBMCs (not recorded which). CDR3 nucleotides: TGTGCCAGCAGCCCGAGCGGGAGTGGGACTAGCACAGATACGCAGTATTTT. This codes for CASSPSGSGTSTDTQYF.